Given below is one T cell receptor beta chain in context. The source of the sample is a study of identical twins. TCRdb re-called the 5' RACE reads through MiXCR, storing one row per CDR3 protein. Of about 430,000 distinct CDR3 sequences in the sample, around 20% were seen once. The CDR3 has 16 residues. In germline, CDR1 is LGHNA, CDR2 YSLEER. V was clipped by 1 base and J by 5 bases; unmatched bases: 7. The chain has TRBV4-3 and TRBJ2-2; 7 nucleotides match TRBD2. What was sequenced was naive T cells sorted from blood. This TCR came from a man in his fifties in good health. The CDR3 reads CASSQVLGTTTGELFF. CDR3 coding DNA: TGCGCCAGCAGCCAAGTTTTAGGGACTACGACCGGGGAGCTGTTTTTT.